This paragraph reports one T cell receptor (beta chain). The data were produced by immunoSEQ multiplex PCR, yet TCRdb's version contains in-frame clones alone and is incomplete. Here the sample spans under 55,000 clones, around 80% being singletons. The data were obtained in a study of control samples from healthy donors and cancer patients. The CDR3 is made up of 14 amino acids. Trimming stripped 7 bases from V and 1 base from J, with 13 bases between. The germline CDR1 and CDR2 sequences are SNHLY and FYNNEI. This chain connects TRBV2 to TRBJ1-1; D unresolved. The receptor comes from a man aged 65 to 85 in good health. Sequenced input: blood. This CDR3 is CASMLGGRNTEAFF. CDR3 coding DNA: TGTGCCAGCATGCTGGGCGGTAGGAACACTGAAGCTTTCTTT.